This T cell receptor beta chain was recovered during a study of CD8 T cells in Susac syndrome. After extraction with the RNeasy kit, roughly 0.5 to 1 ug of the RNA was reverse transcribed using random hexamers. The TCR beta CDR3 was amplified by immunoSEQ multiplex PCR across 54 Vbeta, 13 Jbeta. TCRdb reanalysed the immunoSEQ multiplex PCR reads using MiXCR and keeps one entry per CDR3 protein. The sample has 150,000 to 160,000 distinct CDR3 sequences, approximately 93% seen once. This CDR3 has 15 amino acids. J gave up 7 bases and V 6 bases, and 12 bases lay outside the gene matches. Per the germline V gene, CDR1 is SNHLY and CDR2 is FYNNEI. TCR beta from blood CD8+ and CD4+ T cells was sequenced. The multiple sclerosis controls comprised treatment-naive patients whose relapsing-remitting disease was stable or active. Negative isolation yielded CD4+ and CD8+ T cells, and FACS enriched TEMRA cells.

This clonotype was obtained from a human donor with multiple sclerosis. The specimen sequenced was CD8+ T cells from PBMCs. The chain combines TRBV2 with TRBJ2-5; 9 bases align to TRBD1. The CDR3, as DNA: TGTGCCAGCAGACCCGGGACAGGGAGGGCTGTGACCCAGTACTTC. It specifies CASRPGTGRAVTQYF.